The rows below give T cell receptor beta chains drawn from one sample of a study of molecular identifiers for immune sequencing clone quantification. TCRdb recomputed calls from the PCR reads with MiXCR, one row per CDR3 protein. The table shows 400,000 to 600,000 distinct CDR3 sequences, with around 23% occurring only once. Sequenced material: naive CD8+ T cells from blood, with Jurkat cell RNA spiked in. Source of these receptors: a human donor in good health. Some libraries in this study had Jurkat cell RNA spiked in. Each CDR3 is given with its conserved first and last residue.

J gene | V gene | CDR3 protein
TRBJ2-2 | TRBV5-5 | CASSSTSGGTGELFF
TRBJ2-7 | TRBV20-1 | CSAAGTGGGYEQYF
TRBJ2-7 | TRBV5-6 | CASSRVEDPSYEQYF
TRBJ2-7 | TRBV6-6 | CASSGGVTSYEQYF
TRBJ2-1 | TRBV19 | CASSYRSGNEQSF
TRBJ1-1 | TRBV20-1 | CSARDRGSGTEAFF
TRBJ2-7 | TRBV11-3 | CASSSRTGAAYEQYF
TRBJ2-7 | TRBV20-1 | CSARGDTAGTSGRLSSYEQYF
TRBJ2-2 | TRBV6-2/TRBV6-3 | CASLSLFLGNTGELFF
TRBJ1-4 | TRBV6-2/TRBV6-3 | CASSGAGQGPTNEKLLF
TRBJ2-3 | TRBV20-1 | CSARWFTDTQYF
TRBJ2-1 | TRBV10-3 | CAISESIRLNNEQFF
TRBJ1-5 | TRBV5-8 | CASSQDHSNQPQHF
TRBJ1-1 | TRBV18 | CASSPLNTEAFF
TRBJ1-2 | TRBV30 | CAWWGDGNYGYTF
TRBJ1-5 | TRBV27 | CASSVSRAQPRHF
TRBJ2-3 | TRBV4-3 | CASSHNRLDYTDTQYF
TRBJ2-5 | TRBV7-9 | CASSLLPQETQYF
TRBJ2-7 | TRBV3-1 | CASSPDRGFGYEQYF
TRBJ2-2 | TRBV27 | CASSPLLSGQGNTGELFF
TRBJ1-3 | TRBV30 | CAWTPVGSGNTIYF
TRBJ2-1 | TRBV4-3 | CASSQAQPAGGPNEQFF
TRBJ2-3 | TRBV30 | CAWSVGAGGADTQYF
TRBJ1-1 | TRBV27 | CASSLEGASSEAFF
TRBJ2-3 | TRBV13 | CASSLSAQDSADTQYF
TRBJ2-1 | TRBV20-1 | CSARPASASYNEQFF
TRBJ2-3 | TRBV12-3/TRBV12-4 | CASSPLTDPSTDTQYF